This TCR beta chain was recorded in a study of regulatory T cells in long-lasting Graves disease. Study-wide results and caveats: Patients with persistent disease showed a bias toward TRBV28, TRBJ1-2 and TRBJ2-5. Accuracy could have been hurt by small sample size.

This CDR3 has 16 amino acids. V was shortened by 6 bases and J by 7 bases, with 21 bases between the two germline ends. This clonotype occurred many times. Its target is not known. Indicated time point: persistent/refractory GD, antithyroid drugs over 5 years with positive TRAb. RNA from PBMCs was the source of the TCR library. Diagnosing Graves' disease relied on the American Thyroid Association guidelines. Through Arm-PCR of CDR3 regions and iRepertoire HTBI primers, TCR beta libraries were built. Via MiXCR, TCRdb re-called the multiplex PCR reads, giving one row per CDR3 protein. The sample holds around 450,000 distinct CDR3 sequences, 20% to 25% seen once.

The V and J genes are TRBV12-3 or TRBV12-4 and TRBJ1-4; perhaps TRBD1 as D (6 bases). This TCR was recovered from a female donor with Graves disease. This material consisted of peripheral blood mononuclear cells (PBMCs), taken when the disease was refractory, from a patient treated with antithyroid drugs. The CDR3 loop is CASSRDSGRRGEKLFF. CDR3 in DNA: TGTGCCAGCAGCCGCGATAGCGGACGCAGGGGTGAAAAACTGTTTTTT.